A single sample is the source of the 10 T cell receptor beta chains below, sequenced in a study of cytomegalovirus exposure and HLA in healthy donors. The primer mix had 60 Vbeta and 13 Jbeta primers. Method: immunoSEQ multiplex PCR; TCRdb's copy keeps in-frame clones and lacks some. The data contain roughly 100,000 clones, approximately 84% of them singletons. The sequencing input was PBMCs. Receptors originate from a woman under 30 in good health and CMV-seropositive.

The chain couples TRBV30 to TRBJ1-2; no definite D call. CDR1 GTSNPN and CDR2 SVGIG come from the germline V gene (reference sequence). V was pared by 3 bases and J by 4 bases, with 24 bases between. The length of the CDR3 is 17 residues. CDR3 region: CAWRPAPPTDLLYGYTF. CDR3 nucleotides: TGTGCCTGGAGACCAGCCCCCCCGACTGATCTTCTCTATGGCTACACCTTC.

In its sample, this clone was seen once. This same CDR3 is encoded by further DNA sequences in the sample. The rearrangement uses TRBV19 and TRBJ1-5; D unclear. This CDR3 spans 14 amino acids. Per the germline V gene, CDR1 is LNHDA and CDR2 is SQIVND (reference sequence). V was cut by 2 bases and J by 4 bases, with 9 bases left in between. The CDR3 spells CASSITAANQPQHF. The CDR3 DNA reads as TGTGCCAGTAGTATAACTGCTGCTAATCAGCCCCAGCATTTT.

This chain joins TRBV30 and TRBJ1-1; D ambiguous. CDR1 is GTSNPN, CDR2 SVGIG, per germline (reference sequence). V shed 4 bases and J shed 4 bases, with 13 bases lying between them. This CDR3 is 13 amino acids long. In DNA, the CDR3 is TGTGCCTGGACTAAAAATGAGGCCACTGAAGCTTTCTTT. Translation: CAWTKNEATEAFF.

This sequence joins TRBV7-2 and TRBJ1-5; D perhaps matches TRBD1 (6 bases). V lost 3 bases and J 2 bases, leaving 14 bases between the germline ends. Per the germline V gene, CDR1 is SGHTA and CDR2 is FQGNSA. The CDR3 has 16 amino acids. The CDR3, as DNA: TGTGCCAGCAGCTTCACAGGGTTGTATGGCAATCAGCCCCAGCATTTT. This gives the protein CASSFTGLYGNQPQHF.

The chain recombines TRBV9 with TRBJ2-6; 7 bases line up with TRBD1. In germline, CDR1 is SGDLS, CDR2 YYNGEE. V shed 2 bases, J shed 0 bases, and the junction held 11 bases outside the gene matches. This CDR3 is 19 amino acids long. In DNA, the CDR3 is TGTGCCAGCAGCGTCCTGGTCGGGACAGCGAGCTCTGGGGCCAACGTCCTGACTTTC. This translates into CASSVLVGTASSGANVLTF.

V and J are TRBV2 and TRBJ1-4, with D unclear. This CDR3 contains 11 residues. The V end lost 10 bases, the J end lost 4 bases, and 7 bases lay between the germline ends. The germline V gene encodes CDR1 SNHLY and CDR2 FYNNEI. CDR3 loop: CATELNEKLFF. CDR3 in DNA: TGTGCCACGGAGCTTAATGAAAAACTGTTTTTT.

The chain uses TRBV7-9 and TRBJ2-1; 9 nucleotides agree with TRBD2. Losses at the gene ends were 6 bases for V and 5 bases for J; bases not matched to a gene: 11. This CDR3 region has 16 residues. CDR1 is SEHNR, CDR2 FQNEAQ, per germline (reference sequence). Here the CDR3 reads CASSSVGGGAHNEQFF. CDR3 sequence (DNA): TGTGCCAGCAGTAGTGTGGGCGGGGGGGCCCACAATGAGCAGTTCTTC.

J is TRBJ2-3 and V is TRBV11-2; D call uncertain. Trimming removed 3 bases from V and 1 base from J, with 8 bases in between. The germline V gene has CDR1 SGHAT and CDR2 FQNNGV. The CDR3 contains 14 residues. Here the CDR3 reads CASSFLTGTDTQYF. For the CDR3, the DNA is TGTGCCAGCAGCTTCCTGACTGGCACAGATACGCAGTATTTT.

This sequence joins TRBV28 and TRBJ1-2; no firm D call. The CDR3 runs 17 residues. Germline V gene sequence: CDR1 MDHEN, CDR2 SYDVKM. Trimming left V 4 bases short and J 3 bases short, with 21 bases between. CDR3 DNA: TGTGCCAGCAGTTACTCGGGGTTGGGCCCCTGGGACTATGGCTACACCTTC. Its translation is CASSYSGLGPWDYGYTF.

The chain has TRBV5-6 and TRBJ2-1; possible D gene TRBD2, 6 bases. The CDR3 contains 16 residues. Trimming took 3 bases from V and 0 from J, leaving 13 bases between them. Germline V lookup: CDR1 SGHDT, CDR2 YYEEEE. The CDR3 nucleotides read TGTGCCAGCAGCTGGGGTAGCGGATCCTCCTACAATGAGCAGTTCTTC. This translates into CASSWGSGSSYNEQFF.